These T cell receptor beta chains were read from a single sample in a study of blood T cell repertoires in COVID-19. Profiling relied on immunoSEQ multiplex PCR, and the TCRdb table lists in-frame clones only, not all of them. Of fewer than 150,000 clones in the sample, 85% to 90% were seen once. Source material: peripheral blood. Receptors originate from a woman aged 45-65 years with active or convalescent COVID-19. The CDR3 runs from the conserved cysteine through the conserved F or W. Some rows have no size entry. The others give once, few or many, or a class for an expanded clone.

J gene | clone size | V gene | CDR3 length | CDR3 protein
TRBJ2-7 | - | TRBV4-3 | 14 | CASSQDINAYEQYF
TRBJ2-7 | few | TRBV4-2 | 14 | CASSRTSSGYEQYF
TRBJ1-1 | - | TRBV19 | 12 | CASSSGQVRAFF
TRBJ2-3 | - | TRBV7-3 | 15 | CASSLGSGGTDTQYF
TRBJ2-2 | - | TRBV7-2 | 13 | CASSRTSPGELFF
TRBJ1-1 | few | TRBV6-5 | 13 | CASGRSVNTEAFF
TRBJ1-3 | - | TRBV4-1 | 15 | CASSQVSASGNTIYF
TRBJ2-2 | - | TRBV7-9 | 12 | CASSYRAGELFF
TRBJ1-5 | - | TRBV5-3 | 15 | CARSKPGAPYQPQHF
TRBJ2-7 | - | TRBV11-2 | 15 | CASREMGPRTYEQYF
TRBJ2-7 | - | TRBV4-3 | 15 | CASSQGPTGSYEQYF
TRBJ1-1 | - | TRBV30 | 14 | CAWSVGQANTEAFF
TRBJ2-6 | once | TRBV28 | 15 | CASSLERGGANVLTF
TRBJ2-2 | once | TRBV29-1 | 14 | CSVRRVTNTGELFF
TRBJ2-3 | once | TRBV6-5 | 14 | CASSYMSGTDTQYF
TRBJ2-3 | - | TRBV27 | 13 | CASSHDFTDTQYF
TRBJ1-3 | few | TRBV28 | 18 | CASSPSGFRGYFGNTIYF
TRBJ2-1 | - | TRBV3-1/TRBV3-2 | 16 | CASSQDLPGGFGEQFF
TRBJ2-3 | - | TRBV7-3 | 14 | CASEEGGTADTQYF
TRBJ1-4 | - | TRBV28 | 14 | CASSRQGSGEKLFF
TRBJ1-1 | once | TRBV19 | 14 | CASKMGTLNTEAFF
TRBJ2-7 | - | TRBV9 | 14 | CASSVGGGRYEQYF
TRBJ1-5 | - | TRBV18 | 17 | CASSPAGKHPGNQPQHF
TRBJ1-2 | - | TRBV28 | 12 | CASRPRGRGYTF